These 10 T cell receptor beta chains were all obtained from the same sample, sequenced in a study of T cells in localized non-small cell lung cancer. Sequencing was performed with immunoSEQ multiplex PCR; in TCRdb, only in-frame clones are kept and a portion is missing. In the table there are about 70,000 clones, 80% to 90% of which are singletons. This material consisted of peripheral blood, taken before any cancer treatment. The receptors here all came from a male donor at least 60 years old with stage III squamous cell lung carcinoma.

V usage is TRBV6-1 and J usage is TRBJ2-3; 7 bases map to TRBD1. Germline assignment: CDR1 MNHNS and CDR2 SASEGT. The CDR3 spans 16 residues. The ends lost 1 base at V and 6 bases at J; junction bases unmatched: 10. CDR3 protein: CASSEEQGYSSDTQYF. CDR3 nucleotides: TGTGCCAGCAGTGAAGAACAGGGGTACTCCTCGGATACGCAGTATTTT.

This clone has just one count. The chain combines TRBV7-2 with TRBJ2-5, with 10 nucleotides matching TRBD2. Trimming at V came to 5 bases and at J to 5 bases, leaving 5 bases not matched to a gene. Germline CDR1 and CDR2: SGHTA and FQGNSA. The CDR3 has 14 amino acids. The DNA of the CDR3 is TGTGCCAGCAGCCTCCTAGCGGGGGTTGAGACCCAGTACTTC. Translation gives CASSLLAGVETQYF.

The gene calls are TRBV7-9 and TRBJ1-4; D unclear. V was shortened by 1 base and J by 8 bases, with 5 bases between the two germline ends. CDR3 length equals 12 residues. CDR1 is SEHNR, CDR2 FQNEAQ, per germline (reference sequence). This CDR3 is CASSLGREKLFF. Written as DNA, the CDR3 is TGTGCCAGCAGCTTAGGACGGGAAAAACTGTTTTTT. The full variable domain, in which reference TRBV7-9 and TRBJ1-4 provide the parts outside the CDR3, is DTGVSQNPRHKITKRGQNVTFRCDPISEHNRLYWYRQTLGQGPEFLTYFQNEAQLEKSRLLSDRFSAERPKGSFSTLEIQRTEQGDSAMYLCASSLGREKLFFGSGTQLSVL.

This clone was seen only once. The gene calls are TRBV5-8 and TRBJ1-2, with 7 bases matching TRBD1. The CDR3 consists of 15 residues. Trimming took 3 bases from V and 0 from J; bases not matched to a gene: 5. Germline V CDR1 and CDR2: SGHTS, YDEGEE. The CDR3 reads CASSWGQPTNYGYTF. CDR3 DNA: TGTGCCAGCAGCTGGGGACAGCCTACTAACTATGGCTACACCTTC.

The rearrangement joins TRBV7-2 to TRBJ1-1, with 10 positions matching TRBD1. Germline trimming cut 2 bases from V and 10 bases from J; bases unmatched to any gene: 1. This CDR3 is built from 12 residues. Germline V CDR1 and CDR2: SGHTA, FQGNSA. CDR3 bases: TGTGCCAGCAGCTTAAGGACAGGGGGAGCTTTCTTT. This translates into CASSLRTGGAFF.

The chain has TRBV5-6 and TRBJ1-6; D unresolved. Trimming pared 4 bases from V and 13 bases from J, leaving 15 bases between. The CDR3 length is 13 residues. Germline CDR1 reads SGHDT; CDR2 reads YYEEEE. The CDR3 loop is CASSLGVGSPLHF. CDR3 DNA sequence: TGTGCCAGCAGCCTGGGAGTTGGCTCTCCCCTCCACTTT.

V is TRBV27 and J is TRBJ2-1, with D maybe TRBD1 (8 bases). The CDR3 is made up of 14 amino acids. CDR1 is MNHEY, CDR2 SMNVEV, per germline (reference sequence). Trimming took 0 bases from V and 9 from J, leaving 12 bases between them. CDR3 in amino acids: CASSLSTGGVEQFF. CDR3 DNA: TGTGCCAGCAGTTTATCCACAGGGGGGGTTGAGCAGTTCTTC.

This rearrangement joins TRBV6-5 to TRBJ1-2; possible D gene TRBD1, 5 bases. With 8 bases removed from V and 2 bases from J, the gap between germline ends came to 15 bases. Germline V CDR1 and CDR2: MNHEY, SVGAGI. The CDR3 extends over 14 amino acids. CDR3 sequence (DNA): TGTGCCAGCTCGAATATTCCAGGGAACTATGGCTACACCTTC. Residues: CASSNIPGNYGYTF.

The J gene is TRBJ1-1, the V gene TRBV5-6; D call uncertain. CDR3 length: 13 residues. Germline values: CDR1 SGHDT, CDR2 YYEEEE. V was trimmed by 2 bases and J by 1 base, leaving 6 bases between them. In nucleotides, the CDR3 is TGTGCCAGCAGCTTTCAACAGAACACTGAAGCTTTCTTT. Amino acid sequence: CASSFQQNTEAFF. The variable domain in full, with the rest retrieved from reference TRBV5-6 and TRBJ1-1, is DAGVTQSPTHLIKTRGQQVTLRCSPKSGHDTVSWYQQALGQGPQFIFQYYEEEERQRGNFPDRFSGHQFPNYSSELNVNALLLGDSALYLCASSFQQNTEAFFGQGTRLTVV.

The rearrangement links TRBV7-9 to TRBJ2-3; TRBD1 aligns across 8 bases. J gave up 5 bases and V 1 base, and 2 bases lay outside the gene matches. Per the germline V gene, CDR1 is SEHNR and CDR2 is FQNEAQ (reference sequence). CDR3 length equals 14 residues. The CDR3, as DNA: TGTGCCAGCAGCTTAGAAACAGGGGGAGATACGCAGTATTTT. Protein product: CASSLETGGDTQYF.